The 28 T cell receptor beta chains listed next were all sequenced from one sample in a study of T cell repertoires in cytomegalovirus infection. TCRdb independently ran MiXCR on the reads; one entry per CDR3 protein. Of 740,000 or so distinct CDR3 sequences in the sample, roughly a third are singletons; the top ten hold under 3%. The sequenced sample was PBMCs. These receptors came from a human donor in good health (CMV status not recorded). Some clones in this sample may be carry-over from other donors' samples.

This clonotype was counted ten times or more. V is TRBV7-2 and J is TRBJ2-1; D might be TRBD2 (5 bases). CDR1 SGHTA and CDR2 FQGNSA come from the germline V gene. This CDR3 spans 15 amino acids. Trimming cost V 5 bases and J 5 bases, with 16 bases left between them. As DNA, the CDR3 is TGTGCCAGCAGCCCCCGGGGAGTGCCGAACAATGAGCAGTTCTTC. This sequence encodes CASSPRGVPNNEQFF.

This clonotype came up a few times. The rearrangement uses TRBV6-1 and TRBJ2-7, with 8 bases aligning to TRBD2. The CDR3 is 15 residues long. The J segment lost 6 bases and the V segment lost 7 bases, leaving 14 bases of the junction unmatched. Germline V gene data show CDR1 as MNHNS and CDR2 as SASEGT. The CDR3 region has the DNA TGTGCCAGCACCCGACTTGTGACTAGCGACGCCGAGCAGTACTTC. Amino acid sequence: CASTRLVTSDAEQYF.

The J gene is TRBJ2-2, the V gene TRBV6-8, with TRBD1 matching over 9 bases. Germline trimming cut 6 bases from V and 8 bases from J; bases unmatched to any gene: 7. The V gene's germline CDR1 is MNHGY and CDR2 SAAAGT. The CDR3 runs 14 residues. CDR3 sequence reads: CASSKQGAWGELFF. DNA for the CDR3: TGTGCCAGCAGCAAACAGGGGGCGTGGGGGGAGCTGTTTTTT.

This chain links TRBV7-4 with TRBJ1-1, with no clear D. Germline CDR1 and CDR2: SGHVT and SQSDAQ. CDR3 size: 14 residues. The V end lost 1 base, the J end lost 3 bases, and 9 bases lay between the germline ends. This CDR3 is CASSLGAVYTEAFF. The CDR3, as DNA: TGTGCCAGCAGCTTAGGGGCAGTCTACACTGAAGCTTTCTTT.

J is TRBJ1-6 and V is TRBV7-9; TRBD1 is a possible D gene (5 bases). Germline-derived CDR1 and CDR2 are SEHNR and FQNEAQ (reference sequence). Trimming stripped 1 base from V and 11 bases from J, with 15 bases between. The CDR3 is 15 amino acids. The CDR3 sequence is CASSLDVCQGAPLHF. CDR3 bases: TGTGCCAGCAGCTTAGACGTTTGCCAGGGTGCACCCCTCCACTTT.

This clonotype came up a few times. V and J are TRBV20-1 and TRBJ2-1; TRBD2 agrees at 8 bases. Germline V gene sequence: CDR1 DFQATT, CDR2 SNEGSKA (reference sequence). CDR3 length: 12 amino acids. V trimming: 7 bases; J trimming: 6 bases; junction bases outside the gene matches: 5. The CDR3 coding sequence is TGCAGTGTTCTAGCGGGCCGCAATGAGCAGTTCTTC. Translation: CSVLAGRNEQFF.

This clonotype was counted only a few times. V usage is TRBV4-1 and J usage is TRBJ1-5; D remains ambiguous. Germline assignment: CDR1 MGHRA and CDR2 YSYEKL. This CDR3 has 13 amino acids. V lost 1 base to trimming and J lost 7 bases, with 8 bases between them. The CDR3 reads CASSQAGLQPQHF. The CDR3 DNA reads as TGCGCCAGCAGCCAAGCCGGCCTCCAGCCCCAGCATTTT.

The chain combines TRBV24-1 with TRBJ2-1, with D possibly TRBD1 on 5 matching bases. Germline V gene lookup returns CDR1 KGHDR and CDR2 SFDVKD. V was pared by 3 bases and J by 0 bases, with 20 bases between. The CDR3 loop spans 19 amino acids. The CDR3 spells CATSDRGVTAPSSYNEQFF. The CDR3 region has the DNA TGTGCCACCAGTGATAGGGGTGTGACAGCTCCGAGCTCCTACAATGAGCAGTTCTTC.

The CDR3 DNA follows: TGTGCCAGCAGCCAAGTTTGGCGGCTAGCGGGTGATAGCTCCTACGAGCAGTACTTC. Translated, it gives CASSQVWRLAGDSSYEQYF. The chain is built from TRBV3-1 and TRBJ2-7; 8 bases agree with TRBD2. CDR3 size: 19 residues. Germline assignment: CDR1 LGHDT and CDR2 YNNKEL (reference sequence). Trimming removed 1 base from V and 0 bases from J; junction bases left unmatched: 14.

The chain joins TRBV27 to TRBJ1-5, with D possibly TRBD1 on 5 matching bases. Per germline, CDR1 MNHEY and CDR2 SMNVEV (reference sequence). The CDR3 runs 15 residues. Trimming took off 4 bases at V and 7 bases at J, with 17 bases between the two ends. The CDR3, as DNA: TGTGCCAGCAGTTCTCGTAGGGGCTGGGAACAGCCCCAGCATTTT. It is translated as CASSSRRGWEQPQHF.

This clonotype was found a few times. The V call is TRBV20-1, the J call TRBJ2-3; 8 nucleotides agree with TRBD2. The CDR3 totals 12 residues. Germline V CDR1 and CDR2: DFQATT, SNEGSKA (reference sequence). The trim removed 6 bases at V and 1 base at J, leaving 0 bases unmatched. The CDR3 reads CSAAGGTDTQYF. The CDR3 bases are TGCAGTGCAGCGGGGGGCACAGATACGCAGTATTTT.

This clonotype has just a few counts. This chain uses TRBV29-1 with TRBJ2-7, with D unclear. Germline V gene lookup returns CDR1 SQVTM and CDR2 ANQGSEA. The CDR3 is made up of 14 amino acids. With 3 bases removed from V and 3 bases from J, the gap between germline ends came to 15 bases. In DNA form, the CDR3 reads TGCAGCGTTGATTCCAGGACGGGTAACTACGAGCAGTACTTC. Translated: CSVDSRTGNYEQYF.

On this clonotype itself: A much larger clone differs by one base, so this may be a read error. The CDR3 end shows no conserved phenylalanine or tryptophan, and so a read error is likely. This chain uses TRBV7-2 with TRBJ2-7, with a weak D call TRBD2 (5 bases). Germline V CDR1 and CDR2: SGHTA, FQGNSA. Deletions cut 2 bases from V and 2 bases from J, with 13 bases between. This CDR3 comprises 15 residues. CDR3 protein: CASSLKGGPTYEQYL. The CDR3 DNA is TGTGCCAGCAGCTTAAAAGGAGGCCCGACCTACGAGCAGTACTTA.

This chain links TRBV7-2 with TRBJ2-7; 9 bases agree with TRBD1. Germline V gene data show CDR1 as SGHTA and CDR2 as FQGNSA. There are 15 residues in the CDR3. Trimming at V came to 5 bases and at J to 2 bases, leaving 7 bases not matched to a gene. The CDR3 DNA reads as TGTGCCAGCAGCACAGGGGGCCTAGCGACCTACGAGCAGTACTTC. It encodes CASSTGGLATYEQYF.

This clonotype has a single count. The chain carries TRBV6-6 and TRBJ2-7; 7 nucleotides line up with TRBD1. CDR3 size: 12 residues. Germline V gene lookup returns CDR1 MNHNY and CDR2 SVGAGI (reference sequence). The trim removed 7 bases at V and 7 bases at J, leaving 7 bases unmatched. The CDR3 coding sequence is TGTGCCAGCAAGGGGGCGCAGGGGGAGCAGTACTTC. The encoded protein is CASKGAQGEQYF.

DNA of the CDR3: TGCAGTGCTAGAATCTGGGGATACGAGCAGTACTTC. Translation gives CSARIWGYEQYF. This rearrangement joins TRBV20-1 to TRBJ2-7; D is uncertain. CDR1 and CDR2 (germline): DFQATT, SNEGSKA (reference sequence). The CDR3 is 12 amino acids. V was trimmed by 2 bases and J by 4 bases, leaving 9 bases between them.

This clonotype has a handful of counts. CDR3 coding DNA: TGTGCCAGCAGCTCGACACCACGGCGGGGAGAGACCCAGTACTTC. Protein sequence: CASSSTPRRGETQYF. The genes are TRBV7-2 and TRBJ2-5, with a tentative D call TRBD2 (6 bases). Trimming shortened V by 4 bases and J by 4 bases, and 16 bases separated the two germline ends. The CDR3 runs to 15 residues. Germline loops: CDR1 SGHTA, CDR2 FQGNSA.

This clonotype was observed a handful of times. This rearrangement joins TRBV20-1 to TRBJ2-1; 8 bases fit TRBD2. Germline V CDR1 and CDR2: DFQATT, SNEGSKA (reference sequence). Trimming cost V 3 bases and J 6 bases; bases outside gene matches: 7. The CDR3 covers 14 residues. CDR3 sequence: CSASRAGVVNEQFF. The CDR3 coding sequence is TGCAGTGCTAGTAGAGCGGGAGTAGTCAATGAGCAGTTCTTC.

The chain combines TRBV25-1 with TRBJ1-4, with 7 bases matching TRBD1. Per germline, CDR1 MGHDK and CDR2 SYGVNS. CDR3 size: 14 residues. Trimming cost V 5 bases and J 7 bases; bases outside gene matches: 7. CDR3 coding DNA: TGTGCCAGCAGTCGACAGGGATTCAGTGAAAAACTGTTTTTT. It encodes CASSRQGFSEKLFF.

The chain combines TRBV6-5 with TRBJ2-1; D may be TRBD2 (5 bases). The CDR3 covers 14 residues. Looked up from germline, CDR1 is MNHEY and CDR2 is SVGAGI. V shed 6 bases and J shed 7 bases, with 16 bases lying between them. In DNA, the CDR3 is TGTGCCAGCAGAGCTAGACTCCCGGGGAATGAGCAGTTCTTC. Its protein is CASRARLPGNEQFF.

As for this clonotype: A junction end diverges from the germline sequence, so it may reflect a read error. This chain uses TRBV19 with TRBJ1-1, with D perhaps matching TRBD1 (5 bases). The CDR3 has 12 residues. From germline, CDR1 is LNHDA and CDR2 SQIVND (reference sequence). CDR3 sequence (DNA): TGTGCCAGTATTCAGGGTAACACTGAATCTGTCTTT. Residues: CASIQGNTESVF. The full variable domain, completed using reference TRBV19 and TRBJ1-1, is DGGITQSPKYLFRKEGQNVTLSCEQNLNHDAMYWYRQDPGQGLRLIYYSQIVNDFQKGDIAEGYSVSREKKESFPLTVTSAQKNPTAFYLCASIQGNTESVFGQGTRLTVV.

J is TRBJ2-1 and V is TRBV11-2, with unresolved D. The CDR3 is 13 amino acids. CDR1 and CDR2 from the germline V gene are SGHAT and FQNNGV. Trimming removed 2 bases at V and 7 bases at J, with 9 bases between. This CDR3 reads CASSLMRLNEQFF. The CDR3 bases are TGTGCCAGCAGCTTAATGCGCTTGAATGAGCAGTTCTTC. The full variable domain, its missing parts supplied by reference TRBV11-2 and TRBJ2-1, is EAGVAQSPRYKIIEKRQSVAFWCNPISGHATLYWYQQILGQGPKLLIQFQNNGVVDDSQLPKDRFSAERLKGVDSTLKIQPAKLEDSAVYLCASSLMRLNEQFFGPGTRLTVL.

This sequence joins TRBV7-9 and TRBJ1-6, with TRBD1 as a possible D gene (5 bases). The germline V and J ends were trimmed by 4 bases and 6 bases, with 13 bases remaining between them. CDR3 length: 15 amino acids. CDR1 and CDR2 from the germline V gene are SEHNR and FQNEAQ (reference sequence). The CDR3 DNA reads TGTGCCAGCAGCTCAGGGACTTCGGCTAATTCACCCCTCCACTTT. Its protein product is CASSSGTSANSPLHF.

To note about this clonotype: This sequence may be a read error, since a much larger clone differs from it by one base. The chain couples TRBV7-6 to TRBJ2-5; 9 bases are shared with TRBD1. Germline-derived CDR1 and CDR2 are SGHVS and FNYEAQ. The V and J ends lost 5 bases and 8 bases, in that order; junction bases with no gene match: 12. CDR3 size: 15 residues. The CDR3 coding sequence is TGTGCCAGCAGCGCACCCGGGACAGGGAGGGATACCCAGTACTTC. Amino acid sequence: CASSAPGTGRDTQYF.

The V gene is TRBV28, the J gene TRBJ2-7; TRBD2 is a possible D gene (7 bases). Germline V gene data show CDR1 as MDHEN and CDR2 as SYDVKM. There are 13 residues in the CDR3. The V end was cut by 7 bases, the J end by 2 bases, with 12 bases between. CDR3 sequence: CASKRGGAYEQYF. The DNA for the CDR3 is TGTGCCAGCAAGAGGGGGGGTGCCTACGAGCAGTACTTC.

The V and J genes are TRBV12-3 or TRBV12-4 and TRBJ1-1; tentative D call: TRBD1 (6 bases). Trimming pared 5 bases from V and 6 bases from J, leaving 19 bases between. The length of the CDR3 is 15 residues. Here the CDR3 DNA reads TGTGCCAGCAGTCTCTACGGGGGGCGAATGGCTGAAGCTTTCTTT. Translating it yields CASSLYGGRMAEAFF.

The chain employs TRBV6-6 and TRBJ2-1; 9 bases line up with TRBD1. This CDR3 spans 14 amino acids. Trimming cost V 8 bases and J 9 bases; bases outside gene matches: 11. The germline gives CDR1 MNHNY, CDR2 SVGAGI (reference sequence). The CDR3 DNA follows: TGTGCCAGCTGTCCCGGGACAGGGAGCGGTGAGCAGTTCTTC. Its translation: CASCPGTGSGEQFF.

This clonotype was counted only a few times. The J gene is TRBJ1-1, the V gene TRBV11-2; D gene unclear. Germline V gene sequence: CDR1 SGHAT, CDR2 FQNNGV. This CDR3 is 17 amino acids long. V was pared by 3 bases and J by 4 bases, with 21 bases between. CDR3 residues: CASSFLFPEQQSTEAFF. In nucleotides, the CDR3 is TGTGCCAGCAGCTTTCTCTTTCCGGAACAGCAAAGCACTGAAGCTTTCTTT.